The rows below give T cell receptor beta chains drawn from one sample of a study of T-cell memory formation after mild COVID-19. TCRdb fed the 5' RACE reads into MiXCR, producing one record per CDR3 protein. Of fewer than 200,000 distinct CDR3 sequences listed, over 20% are singletons. The source material was PBMCs or a T cell subset sorted from them (not recorded which). All receptors derive from an adult woman who had mild COVID-19 (a few samples of this study predate the infection). Cell type and time point are not known. CDR3s include the opening cysteine and the closing phenylalanine or tryptophan. Each record gives: V gene, J gene, clone size, D gene, CDR3 DNA, CDR3 protein. A D gene is named only where the DNA matches it firmly. Where a row states a size, it is once, few, many or the class of an expanded clone; other rows omit it.

v_gene: TRBV7-6
j_gene: TRBJ2-1
abundance: few
d_gene: TRBD2
CDR3nt: TGTGCCAGCAGCCAGGCGGCTAGCGGGGGGTACAATGAGCAGTTCTTC
CDR3aa: CASSQAASGGYNEQFF

v_gene: TRBV5-4
j_gene: TRBJ1-1
abundance: NA
d_gene: NA
CDR3nt: TGTGCCAGCAGCCCAATCGCGGGGAATGGTGAAGCTTTCTTT
CDR3aa: CASSPIAGNGEAFF

v_gene: TRBV5-1
j_gene: TRBJ1-2
abundance: NA
d_gene: NA
CDR3nt: TGCGCCAGCAGCCCCCCGTCAACAGGGTTTGGCTACACCTTC
CDR3aa: CASSPPSTGFGYTF

v_gene: TRBV12-3/TRBV12-4
j_gene: TRBJ2-2
abundance: NA
d_gene: NA
CDR3nt: TGTGCCAGCAGTTCTCACGGCGAGGGAACCGGGGAGCTGTTTTTT
CDR3aa: CASSSHGEGTGELFF

v_gene: TRBV19
j_gene: TRBJ2-2
abundance: few
d_gene: NA
CDR3nt: TGTGCCAGTAGTTCCGGGAGTAGCACCGGGGAGCTGTTTTTT
CDR3aa: CASSSGSSTGELFF

v_gene: TRBV20-1
j_gene: TRBJ1-2
abundance: NA
d_gene: NA
CDR3nt: TGCAGTGCTAGACACTATCGGGACGATGGCTACACCTTC
CDR3aa: CSARHYRDDGYTF

v_gene: TRBV12-3/TRBV12-4
j_gene: TRBJ2-1
abundance: few
d_gene: NA
CDR3nt: TGTGCCAGCAGTGATGGTGGATCGGCCGAGCAGTTCTTC
CDR3aa: CASSDGGSAEQFF

v_gene: TRBV20-1
j_gene: TRBJ1-5
abundance: many
d_gene: TRBD1
CDR3nt: TGCAGTGCTAGAAAGGGCAGGGACAGCTTTGACGGGGGCAATCAGCCCCAGCATTTT
CDR3aa: CSARKGRDSFDGGNQPQHF

v_gene: TRBV3-1
j_gene: TRBJ2-3
abundance: NA
d_gene: TRBD2
CDR3nt: TGTGCCAGCAGCAAAAGCGGGGGAGGGGGAGATACGCAGTATTTT
CDR3aa: CASSKSGGGGDTQYF

v_gene: TRBV12-3/TRBV12-4
j_gene: TRBJ2-5
abundance: NA
d_gene: NA
CDR3nt: TGTGCCAGCAGTATACCGGGAACGTCCCCGGAGACCCAGTACTTC
CDR3aa: CASSIPGTSPETQYF

v_gene: TRBV5-6
j_gene: TRBJ2-1
abundance: few
d_gene: NA
CDR3nt: TGTGCCAGCAGCTTGAATCAGGGAAGTGAGCAGTTCTTC
CDR3aa: CASSLNQGSEQFF

v_gene: TRBV9
j_gene: TRBJ2-1
abundance: NA
d_gene: TRBD1
CDR3nt: TGTGCCAGCAGCGCCTCGGGACAGGGCTACAATGAGCAGTTCTTC
CDR3aa: CASSASGQGYNEQFF

v_gene: TRBV27
j_gene: TRBJ2-2
abundance: NA
d_gene: NA
CDR3nt: TGTGCCAGCCTTGGGCAGGGTAGACCCGGGGAGCTGTTTTTT
CDR3aa: CASLGQGRPGELFF

v_gene: TRBV12-3/TRBV12-4
j_gene: TRBJ2-5
abundance: NA
d_gene: TRBD2
CDR3nt: TGTGCCAGCAGTTTAGGACTAGCGGGAGATCAGACCCAGTACTTC
CDR3aa: CASSLGLAGDQTQYF

v_gene: TRBV7-3
j_gene: TRBJ1-6
abundance: few
d_gene: TRBD1
CDR3nt: TGTGCCAGCAGCCGGTGGGGGACAGGGTTGGATTCACCCCTCCACTTT
CDR3aa: CASSRWGTGLDSPLHF

v_gene: TRBV12-3/TRBV12-4
j_gene: TRBJ1-2
abundance: few
d_gene: NA
CDR3nt: TGTGCCAGCAGTTTGGGGGTCGCCTATGGCTACACCTTC
CDR3aa: CASSLGVAYGYTF

v_gene: TRBV5-1
j_gene: TRBJ2-7
abundance: NA
d_gene: NA
CDR3nt: TGCGCCAGCAGGGGCGATCAAAGCTACTACGAGCAGTACTTC
CDR3aa: CASRGDQSYYEQYF

v_gene: TRBV12-5
j_gene: TRBJ2-1
abundance: NA
d_gene: TRBD2
CDR3nt: TGTGCTAGTGGTTTGCCGGTAGCGGGAGACGATGAGCAGTTCTTC
CDR3aa: CASGLPVAGDDEQFF

v_gene: TRBV11-1
j_gene: TRBJ2-7
abundance: NA
d_gene: TRBD1
CDR3nt: TGTGCCAGCAGCTTAACGGGACAGGGCCACGAGCAGTACTTC
CDR3aa: CASSLTGQGHEQYF

v_gene: TRBV15
j_gene: TRBJ1-4
abundance: many
d_gene: NA
CDR3nt: TGTGCCACGTCGGGAGGGGGGCAGAGTGAAAAACTGTTTTTT
CDR3aa: CATSGGGQSEKLFF

v_gene: TRBV6-5
j_gene: TRBJ2-3
abundance: NA
d_gene: NA
CDR3nt: TGTGCCAGCAGTTGGGACGGAACCACAGATACGCAGTATTTT
CDR3aa: CASSWDGTTDTQYF